The present T cell receptor beta chain was sequenced within a study of tumor and adjacent non-tumor tissue in lung cancer. Details on this clonotype: Its specificity is unknown. A read error may be the cause here, since a much bigger clone is one base away.

Germline-derived CDR1 and CDR2 are SQVTM and ANQGSEA. The CDR3 consists of 11 residues. RNA was extracted from bulk tissue without any cell sorting. A modified ARM-PCR protocol with three rounds of nested PCR amplified TCRbeta. MiXCR, run by TCRdb on the multiplex PCR reads, gives a single entry per CDR3 protein. The sample consists of 81,000 or so distinct CDR3 sequences, roughly 80% of them appearing once. Overall study findings and caveats: Patients with more diverse tumor TCRs had worse survival.

This chain links TRBV29-1 with TRBJ2-7, with D unresolved. Sequenced input: lung tumor tissue. This receptor was identified in a woman aged 45-59 years with non-small cell lung cancer. CDR3 in DNA: TGCAGCGTTGTCTTTAACTACGAGGAGTACTTC. Protein sequence: CSVVFNYEEYF.